One sample yielded the 24 T cell receptor beta chains listed below, sequenced in a study of blood T cell repertoires in COVID-19. The repertoire was sequenced with immunoSEQ multiplex PCR; TCRdb's copy has only in-frame clones and lacks some. The table lists approximately 280,000 clones, approximately 86% of them singletons. The sample was peripheral blood. The source is a man younger than 35 with active or convalescent COVID-19.

The rearrangement uses TRBV7-9 and TRBJ1-2; 7 bases map to TRBD1. Germline values: CDR1 SEHNR, CDR2 FQNEAQ (reference sequence). This CDR3 has 15 residues. Trimming removed 5 bases from V and 7 bases from J; junction bases left unmatched: 13. In nucleotides, the CDR3 is TGTGCCAGCAGCAACGGGACAGAGGGCCTCTTTGGCTACACCTTC. This encodes CASSNGTEGLFGYTF.

This clone was recorded a few times. The chain has TRBV4-1 and TRBJ1-1; unclear D gene. CDR1 and CDR2 from the germline V gene are MGHRA and YSYEKL. V was shortened by 0 bases and J by 4 bases, with 6 bases between the two germline ends. CDR3 length equals 13 residues. The CDR3 here is CASSQDRSTEAFF. CDR3 nucleotide sequence: TGCGCCAGCAGCCAAGACCGGAGCACTGAAGCTTTCTTT.

This chain links TRBV4-1 with TRBJ2-7; 9 nucleotides agree with TRBD1. V was pared by 3 bases and J by 5 bases, with 8 bases of the junction left unmatched. The CDR3 sequence is 15 residues long. Germline V gene data show CDR1 as MGHRA and CDR2 as YSYEKL. The CDR3 DNA sequence: TGCGCCAGCAGCCAGGGTGGACAGGGGACCCACGAGCAGTACTTC. It translates to CASSQGGQGTHEQYF.

The chain employs TRBV5-4 and TRBJ1-6; no reliable D call. The CDR3 length is 14 residues. Trimming removed 4 bases from V and 5 bases from J, with 10 bases in between. Germline V gives CDR1 SGHNT, CDR2 YYREEE (reference sequence). The CDR3 spells CASSPDGNNSPLHF. As DNA, the CDR3 is TGTGCCAGCAGCCCGGACGGGAATAATTCACCCCTCCACTTT. The full variable domain, its missing parts supplied by reference TRBV5-4 and TRBJ1-6, is ETGVTQSPTHLIKTRGQQVTLRCSSQSGHNTVSWYQQALGQGPQFIFQYYREEENGRGNFPPRFSGLQFPNYSSELNVNALELDDSALYLCASSPDGNNSPLHFGNGTRLTVT.

This chain uses TRBV5-6 with TRBJ1-2; 9 nucleotides line up with TRBD1. The CDR3 sequence is 15 residues long. Germline loops: CDR1 SGHDT, CDR2 YYEEEE. Trimming removed 4 bases from V and 0 bases from J; junction bases left unmatched: 4. CDR3 in amino acids: CASSLRTGANYGYTF. In DNA form, the CDR3 reads TGTGCCAGCAGCCTACGGACAGGGGCTAACTATGGCTACACCTTC.

The chain uses TRBV10-3 and TRBJ2-7, with 7 bases lining up with TRBD2. Per the germline V gene, CDR1 is ENHRY and CDR2 is SYGVKD. The CDR3 loop spans 15 amino acids. J lost 0 bases, V lost 6 bases, and 8 bases had no gene match. CDR3 region: CAISGGTESSYEQYF. For the CDR3, the DNA is TGTGCCATCAGCGGGGGGACGGAAAGCTCCTACGAGCAGTACTTC.

The chain links TRBV27 to TRBJ2-1; a possible D gene is TRBD2 (5 bases). Germline CDR1 reads MNHEY; CDR2 reads SMNVEV (reference sequence). Trimming removed 6 bases from V and 0 bases from J, with 18 bases in between. The CDR3 is 17 residues long. CDR3 sequence: CASSPMPMGSSYNEQFF. The CDR3 region has the DNA TGTGCCAGCAGCCCGATGCCAATGGGGAGCTCCTACAATGAGCAGTTCTTC.

The chain is built from TRBV11-2 and TRBJ2-7; possible D gene TRBD1, 5 bases. CDR1 is SGHAT and CDR2 is FQNNGV in the germline V gene. The CDR3 runs 11 residues. V lost 8 bases to trimming and J lost 5 bases, with 10 bases between them. CDR3 bases: TGTGCCAGCCGCCAGGGTAACGAGCAGTACTTC. Its translation: CASRQGNEQYF.

This sequence joins TRBV19 and TRBJ1-4, with a possible D match to TRBD1 (6 bases). Germline CDR1 and CDR2: LNHDA and SQIVND (reference sequence). V was shortened by 8 bases and J by 3 bases, with 16 bases between the two germline ends. CDR3 length: 15 amino acids. The CDR3 reads CASLPLTGSNEKLFF. The CDR3 region has the DNA TGTGCCAGTTTACCCCTAACAGGGTCTAATGAAAAACTGTTTTTT. Looking up the rest from reference TRBV19 and TRBJ1-4 gives the full variable domain: DGGITQSPKYLFRKEGQNVTLSCEQNLNHDAMYWYRQDPGQGLRLIYYSQIVNDFQKGDIAEGYSVSREKKESFPLTVTSAQKNPTAFYLCASLPLTGSNEKLFFGSGTQLSVL.

The CDR3: CASSESQVATNEKLFF. DNA for the CDR3: TGCGCCAGCAGCGAAAGTCAGGTTGCAACTAATGAAAAACTGTTTTTT. The genes are TRBV4-1 and TRBJ1-4, with no clear D. From germline, CDR1 is MGHRA and CDR2 YSYEKL. V was shortened by 5 bases and J by 0 bases, with 13 bases between the two germline ends. The CDR3 spans 16 residues.

The chain recombines TRBV12-5 with TRBJ1-1; TRBD1 matches 7 bases. V trimming: 6 bases; J trimming: 7 bases; junction bases outside the gene matches: 5. CDR1 and CDR2 (germline): LGHNT, FRNRAP. This CDR3 is 12 amino acids long. The DNA of the CDR3 is TGTGCTAGTGGCCCGGACAGGAATGAAGCTTTCTTT. Protein sequence: CASGPDRNEAFF.

The J gene is TRBJ1-5, the V gene TRBV4-1, with D possibly TRBD1 on 5 matching bases. The V gene's germline CDR1 is MGHRA and CDR2 YSYEKL. The CDR3 covers 15 residues. With 4 bases removed from V and 2 bases from J, the gap between germline ends came to 12 bases. The CDR3 DNA follows: TGCGCCAGCAGCCTGGGGGGTGTGGGCAATCAGCCCCAGCATTTT. It yields the protein CASSLGGVGNQPQHF.

The CDR3 DNA is TGTGCCAGCAGTTACGGGACAGGGGTTTTTGAGCAGTACTTC. It translates to CASSYGTGVFEQYF. V is TRBV6-5 and J is TRBJ2-7, with TRBD1 matching over 10 bases. This CDR3 has 14 residues. Trimming took 2 bases from V and 7 from J; bases not matched to a gene: 5. Looked up from germline, CDR1 is MNHEY and CDR2 is SVGAGI.

As concerns this clone: The junction departs from the called germline gene at one end, perhaps through a read error. The chain links TRBV2 to TRBJ1-2; 7 bases are a match to TRBD1. This CDR3 is built from 12 residues. Germline V gene lookup returns CDR1 SNHLY and CDR2 FYNNEI. CDR3 in amino acids: CASGDRDYGYTF. The CDR3 DNA follows: TGTGCCAGCGGTGACAGGGACTATGGCTACACCTTC.

In this sample, this clone turned up once. The V gene is TRBV6-1, the J gene TRBJ1-5; 9 bases align to TRBD1. Trimming took 3 bases from V and 1 from J; bases not matched to a gene: 4. CDR1 and CDR2 (germline): MNHNS, SASEGT. CDR3 size: 16 residues. CDR3 sequence reads: CASSDGDRASNQPQHF. The CDR3 DNA sequence: TGTGCCAGCAGTGACGGGGACAGGGCGAGCAATCAGCCCCAGCATTTT.

The chain couples TRBV9 to TRBJ1-1; TRBD1 aligns across 7 bases. Looked up from germline, CDR1 is SGDLS and CDR2 is YYNGEE. The CDR3 covers 15 residues. Trimming at V came to 0 bases and at J to 4 bases, leaving 6 bases not matched to a gene. CDR3 protein: CASSVGGGRFTEAFF. In DNA, the CDR3 is TGTGCCAGCAGCGTAGGAGGGGGCAGGTTCACTGAAGCTTTCTTT.

With regard to this clone: Other DNA sequences within the sample encode an identical CDR3. The chain has TRBV5-1 and TRBJ2-3, with 10 bases aligning to TRBD1. Germline values: CDR1 SGHRS, CDR2 YFSETQ. The CDR3 extends over 16 amino acids. V was pared by 0 bases and J by 2 bases, with 3 bases of the junction left unmatched. The CDR3 bases are TGCGCCAGCAGCTTGGGACAGGGGGCACCCACAGATACGCAGTATTTT. Translation: CASSLGQGAPTDTQYF.

This sequence joins TRBV3-1 (or the pseudogene TRBV3-2) and TRBJ1-5; D unclear. V was pared by 1 base and J by 5 bases, with 6 bases between. CDR1 and CDR2 from the germline V gene are LGHDT and YNNKEL (reference sequence). The CDR3 runs 13 residues. CDR3 coding DNA: TGTGCCAGCAGCCAAGCCGCAGATCAGCCCCAGCATTTT. As protein: CASSQAADQPQHF.

The rearrangement uses TRBV7-9 and TRBJ1-1; 7 bases match TRBD1. Germline trimming cut 2 bases from V and 11 bases from J; bases unmatched to any gene: 2. This CDR3 is built from 11 residues. The germline gives CDR1 SEHNR, CDR2 FQNEAQ (reference sequence). CDR3 in DNA: TGTGCCAGCAGCTTAACGGACAGGGCTTTCTTT. This codes for CASSLTDRAFF.

The rearrangement links TRBV29-1 to TRBJ1-1; 9 bases are shared with TRBD1. Germline lookup yields CDR1 SQVTM and CDR2 ANQGSEA. Unmatched junction bases numbered 6, after V lost 7 bases and J lost 0 bases. The CDR3 consists of 14 residues. The CDR3 region is CSGVQGALNTEAFF. The DNA for the CDR3 is TGCAGCGGGGTACAGGGGGCCCTGAACACTGAAGCTTTCTTT.

This clone has only a few counts. V usage is TRBV6-4 and J usage is TRBJ2-3, with 7 bases fitting TRBD1. The ends lost 0 bases at V and 1 base at J; junction bases unmatched: 4. Germline assignment: CDR1 MRHNA and CDR2 SNTAGT. CDR3 length: 16 amino acids. The CDR3 DNA reads as TGTGCCAGCAGTGACTCAGGGGGCGCTGGCACAGATACGCAGTATTTT. Translated, it gives CASSDSGGAGTDTQYF.

The chain carries TRBV27 and TRBJ2-5, with 8 nucleotides matching TRBD1. There are 14 residues in the CDR3. Germline lookup yields CDR1 MNHEY and CDR2 SMNVEV (reference sequence). V lost 5 bases, J lost 3 bases, and 5 bases stayed unmatched. CDR3 DNA sequence: TGTGCCAGCAGTCGAGGGACAGGCAAAGAGACCCAGTACTTC. This gives the protein CASSRGTGKETQYF.

The J gene is TRBJ1-6, the V gene TRBV4-1; tentatively, D is TRBD1 (6 bases). The CDR3 covers 19 residues. The germline V gene encodes CDR1 MGHRA and CDR2 YSYEKL. V was clipped by 4 bases and J by 0 bases, with 19 bases between them. Here the CDR3 DNA reads TGCGCCAGCAGCCGAGGACAGCTCCTCCTGAGCTCCTATAATTCACCCCTCCACTTT. Translating it yields CASSRGQLLLSSYNSPLHF.

The chain is built from TRBV29-1 and TRBJ1-3; TRBD1 is a possible D gene (6 bases). Trimming removed 4 bases at V and 3 bases at J, with 10 bases between. From germline, CDR1 is SQVTM and CDR2 ANQGSEA. CDR3 size: 13 residues. CDR3 DNA: TGCAGCGTTGGGGGGCCCGTTGGAAACACCATATATTTT. Its translation: CSVGGPVGNTIYF.